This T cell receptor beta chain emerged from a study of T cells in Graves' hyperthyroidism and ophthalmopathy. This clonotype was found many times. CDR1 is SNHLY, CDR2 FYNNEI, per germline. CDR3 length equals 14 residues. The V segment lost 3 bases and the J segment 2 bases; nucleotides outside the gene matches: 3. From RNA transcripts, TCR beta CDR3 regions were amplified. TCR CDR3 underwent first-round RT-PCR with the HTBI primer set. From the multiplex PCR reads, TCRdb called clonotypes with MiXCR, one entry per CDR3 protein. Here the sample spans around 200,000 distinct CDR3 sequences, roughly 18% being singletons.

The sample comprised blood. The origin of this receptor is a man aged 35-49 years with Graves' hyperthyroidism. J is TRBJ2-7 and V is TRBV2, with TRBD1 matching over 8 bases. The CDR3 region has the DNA TGTGCCAGCAGTGACCAGGGGGCCACCTACGAGCAGTACTTC. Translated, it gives CASSDQGATYEQYF.